A selection of T cell receptor beta chains follows, all from one sample in a study of blood T cell repertoires in COVID-19. Profiling relied on immunoSEQ multiplex PCR, and the TCRdb table lists in-frame clones only, not all of them. The repertoire holds approximately 350,000 clones, roughly four fifths seen once, with approximately 5% in the top ten. Sequenced input: PBMCs or T cells enriched from blood (not recorded which). These TCRs come from a woman in her forties or fifties who had recovered from COVID-19. Both conserved end residues are part of each CDR3. The order of the fields is V gene, D gene, clone size, J gene, CDR3 protein, CDR3 DNA. D genes are given only for firm matches. Some rows mark clone size as missing; the rest say once, few, many or name a class of expanded clone.

TRBV3-1/TRBV3-2	TRBD1	-	TRBJ1-4	CASSTSGTPEGGLFF	TGTGCCAGCAGCACCTCCGGGACACCCGAAGGGGGCCTGTTTTTT
TRBV7-2	-	-	TRBJ2-5	CASSSGTFQETQYF	TGTGCCAGCAGCTCTGGGACATTCCAAGAGACCCAGTACTTC
TRBV7-3	TRBD1	-	TRBJ2-1	CASSLFSTTGQGAYNEQFF	TGTGCCAGCAGCTTATTTTCAACTACGGGACAGGGGGCGTACAATGAGCAGTTCTTC
TRBV6-4	-	-	TRBJ1-2	CASSDGQFVGYTF	TGTGCCAGCAGTGATGGGCAGTTTGTCGGCTACACCTTC
TRBV18	TRBD2	once	TRBJ2-7	CASSPTSGSSYEQYF	TGTGCCAGCTCACCAACTAGCGGGAGCTCCTACGAGCAGTACTTC
TRBV19	TRBD2	-	TRBJ2-1	CASSPRFGTRTIDEQFF	TGTGCCAGTAGTCCCCGCTTTGGGACTAGGACAATCGATGAGCAGTTCTTC
TRBV18	-	-	TRBJ2-3	CASSPRGLTLSTDTQYF	TGTGCCAGCTCCCCTCGAGGGCTAACCCTTAGCACAGATACGCAGTATTTT
TRBV4-3	TRBD2	-	TRBJ2-1	CASSQAPSGRGDEQFF	TGCGCCAGCAGCCAGGCCCCTAGCGGGAGAGGTGATGAGCAGTTCTTC
TRBV7-9	TRBD2	few	TRBJ2-2	CASSLASGANTGELFF	TGTGCCAGCAGCTTGGCTAGCGGGGCTAACACCGGGGAGCTGTTTTTT
TRBV7-6	TRBD1	-	TRBJ2-5	CASSPSTGGFQETQYF	TGTGCCAGCAGCCCGAGCACAGGGGGCTTCCAAGAGACCCAGTACTTC
TRBV21-1	-	-	TRBJ2-7	CASPGTGGDEQYF	TGTGCCAGCCCCGGGACAGGGGGCGACGAGCAGTACTTC
TRBV3-1/TRBV3-2	-	-	TRBJ2-1	CASSQGPTLNEQFF	TGTGCCAGCAGCCAGGGGCCTACCCTCAATGAGCAGTTCTTC
TRBV5-6	-	-	TRBJ2-4	CASSLRGLAKNIQYF	TGTGCCAGCAGCTTGAGGGGACTAGCCAAAAACATTCAGTACTTC
TRBV2	-	-	TRBJ1-1	CATKVLQGNTEAFF	TGTGCCACGAAGGTCCTACAGGGGAACACTGAAGCTTTCTTT
TRBV6-1	-	-	TRBJ1-6	CASSEAGGGRSYNSPLHF	TGTGCCAGCAGTGAAGCGGGGGGAGGGAGATCCTATAATTCACCCCTCCACTTT
TRBV19	-	-	TRBJ1-3	CASSVQGTTGNTIYF	TGTGCCAGTAGTGTCCAGGGGACGACTGGAAACACCATATATTTT
TRBV24-1	TRBD2	-	TRBJ2-3	CATSEPGLAGDTQYF	TGTGCCACCAGTGAACCGGGACTAGCGGGAGATACGCAGTATTTT
TRBV30	-	-	TRBJ1-2	CAWSGLGGGYTF	TGTGCCTGGAGTGGCTTGGGAGGTGGCTACACCTTC
TRBV18	-	-	TRBJ1-3	CASSPSSGNTIYF	TGTGCCAGCTCACCATCGTCTGGAAACACCATATATTTT
TRBV2	TRBD1	-	TRBJ1-2	CAGGDRINYGYTF	TGTGCCGGGGGGGACAGGATTAACTATGGCTACACCTTC
TRBV5-1	TRBD1	-	TRBJ1-6	CASSLTGGNSPLHF	TGCGCCAGCAGCTTGACAGGGGGAAATTCACCCCTCCACTTT
TRBV4-1	TRBD1	-	TRBJ1-5	CASSHGQGVDQPQHF	TGCGCCAGCAGTCACGGACAGGGCGTCGATCAGCCCCAGCATTTT
TRBV9	TRBD2	-	TRBJ2-7	CASSVELAGDYEQYF	TGTGCCAGCAGCGTAGAACTAGCGGGAGACTACGAGCAGTACTTC
TRBV19	TRBD1	-	TRBJ1-5	CASKRDRFDQPQHF	TGTGCCAGTAAAAGGGACAGGTTTGATCAGCCCCAGCATTTT
TRBV3-1/TRBV3-2	TRBD2	-	TRBJ2-1	CASSPRLLAGDEQFF	TGTGCCAGCAGCCCCCGACTGCTAGCGGGAGACGAGCAGTTCTTC
TRBV9	-	-	TRBJ1-1	CASSVVMGQGGPNTEAFF	TGTGCCAGCAGCGTAGTTATGGGGCAGGGTGGACCGAACACTGAAGCTTTCTTT
TRBV11-3	-	-	TRBJ2-2	CASTQRVTGELFF	TGTGCCAGCACCCAGCGGGTCACCGGGGAGCTGTTTTTT
TRBV5-4	-	once	TRBJ2-5	CASSLGGTGQETQYF	TGTGCCAGCAGCCTAGGCGGCACGGGGCAAGAGACCCAGTACTTC
TRBV30	TRBD2	-	TRBJ2-7	CAWTGGSGFYEQYF	TGTGCCTGGACCGGGGGGTCAGGGTTCTACGAGCAGTACTTC
TRBV19	TRBD1	-	TRBJ2-2	CASSISPRDRADTGELFF	TGTGCCAGTAGCATATCTCCCCGGGACAGGGCGGACACCGGGGAGCTGTTTTTT
TRBV7-9	TRBD1	-	TRBJ1-2	CASSNWTGSIYGYTF	TGTGCCAGCAGCAATTGGACAGGTTCTATCTATGGCTACACCTTC
TRBV4-3	TRBD2	-	TRBJ2-7	CASSHDTSGGYEQYF	TGCGCCAGCAGCCACGATACTAGCGGGGGTTACGAGCAGTACTTC
TRBV6-5	TRBD1	-	TRBJ1-2	CASRSSGDRGRGYTF	TGTGCCAGCAGATCCTCCGGGGACAGGGGACGGGGCTACACCTTC
TRBV7-2	TRBD2	few	TRBJ2-1	CASSLQASGAYNEQFF	TGTGCCAGCAGCCTTCAAGCTAGCGGCGCCTACAATGAGCAGTTCTTC
TRBV24-1	-	-	TRBJ2-3	CATSGIEEADTQYF	TGTGCCACCAGCGGTATAGAGGAAGCAGATACGCAGTATTTT
TRBV4-3	TRBD1	-	TRBJ1-2	CASSQAGQSFVGYTF	TGCGCCAGCAGCCAAGCGGGACAGTCTTTTGTTGGCTACACCTTC
TRBV7-2	TRBD1	-	TRBJ1-5	CASSRIGQVGQPQHF	TGTGCCAGCAGCAGGATCGGACAGGTGGGTCAGCCCCAGCATTTT
TRBV5-1	-	few	TRBJ1-6	CASSLAGFSRGSNSPLHF	TGCGCCAGCAGCTTGGCGGGGTTCAGTAGAGGAAGTAATTCACCCCTCCACTTT
TRBV6-5	TRBD1	-	TRBJ1-6	CASRGQGNSPLHF	TGTGCCAGCAGGGGACAGGGAAACTCACCCCTCCACTTT
TRBV21-1	-	-	TRBJ2-3	CASSRVAGGRDTQYF	TGTGCCAGCAGCCGAGTAGCGGGGGGGCGGGATACGCAGTATTTT
TRBV6-5	TRBD1	-	TRBJ2-5	CASRDRVETQYF	TGTGCCAGCAGGGACAGGGTGGAGACCCAGTACTTC
TRBV4-3	TRBD2	-	TRBJ2-5	CASSQVIAGGGEETQYF	TGCGCCAGCAGCCAAGTGATAGCGGGGGGAGGAGAAGAGACCCAGTACTTC
TRBV6-5	TRBD1	few	TRBJ2-1	CASSLTGGVEFF	TGTGCCAGCAGCCTAACAGGGGGCGTAGAGTTCTTC
TRBV5-6	-	-	TRBJ1-2	CASSFRQRSGYTF	TGTGCCAGCAGCTTTAGACAGAGGAGCGGCTACACCTTC
TRBV19	-	-	TRBJ2-5	CASSISEGQTQYF	TGTGCCAGTAGTATCAGTGAGGGCCAGACCCAGTACTTC
TRBV27	-	-	TRBJ2-5	CASSLSSQETQYF	TGTGCCAGCAGTTTATCGAGCCAAGAGACCCAGTACTTC
TRBV6-6	TRBD2	-	TRBJ2-2	CASSRLTSGTEVTGELFF	TGTGCCAGCAGTCGGCTGACTAGCGGGACGGAGGTCACCGGGGAGCTGTTTTTT
TRBV6-2/TRBV6-3	TRBD2	once	TRBJ2-1	CASSYPKGLAGTNEQFF	TGTGCCAGCAGTTACCCAAAGGGACTAGCGGGCACCAATGAGCAGTTCTTC
TRBV6-2/TRBV6-3	-	-	TRBJ2-5	CASSYLDSQYF	TGTGCCAGCAGTTACCTGGACTCCCAGTACTTC
TRBV9	TRBD1	once	TRBJ1-3	CASSVGTGDGNTIYF	TGTGCCAGCAGCGTAGGGACAGGGGATGGAAACACCATATATTTT
TRBV18	TRBD1	once	TRBJ1-1	CASSPPGTGGAFF	TGTGCCAGCTCACCACCCGGGACAGGGGGAGCTTTCTTT
TRBV7-7	-	-	TRBJ2-1	CASSPSGGSYNEQFF	TGTGCCAGCAGCCCCAGTGGCGGCTCCTACAATGAGCAGTTCTTC
TRBV29-1	TRBD1	once	TRBJ1-3	CSVVGPQGAKGNTIYF	TGCAGCGTTGTGGGACCCCAGGGGGCGAAAGGAAACACCATATATTTT
TRBV7-9	TRBD2	-	TRBJ2-3	CASSLGGLAGARDTQYF	TGTGCCAGCAGCTTAGGGGGGCTAGCGGGGGCTAGAGATACGCAGTATTTT
TRBV11-3	TRBD1	many	TRBJ2-1	CASSFRTGGLNEQFF	TGTGCCAGCAGCTTTAGGACAGGGGGCTTGAATGAGCAGTTCTTC